One and the same sample provided the 4 T cell receptor beta chains below, sequenced in a study of blood T cell repertoires in COVID-19. Clones were sequenced by immunoSEQ multiplex PCR, and TCRdb holds only the in-frame ones, with some missing. The table lists approximately 67,000 clones, around nine tenths of them singletons. The specimen sequenced was peripheral blood. The receptors shown here come from a woman over 75 with acute or convalescent COVID-19.

The chain is built from TRBV11-2 and TRBJ2-1; 9 positions agree with TRBD2. Germline V lookup: CDR1 SGHAT, CDR2 FQNNGV. V gave up 5 bases and J gave up 7 bases; unmatched junction bases: 6. The CDR3 contains 14 residues. The CDR3 coding sequence is TGTGCCAGCAGCCCGGGACTAGCCTGGAATGAGCAGTTCTTC. Translation gives CASSPGLAWNEQFF.

Only a few counts were recorded for this clone. The chain carries TRBV2 and TRBJ1-4, with 10 bases fitting TRBD1. There are 19 residues in the CDR3. Germline CDR1 is SNHLY and CDR2 is FYNNEI. The V and J ends lost 6 bases and 0 bases, in that order; junction bases with no gene match: 13. CDR3 region: CASSAEPGQGIATNEKLFF. CDR3 nucleotides: TGTGCCAGCAGCGCCGAGCCGGGACAGGGGATTGCAACTAATGAAAAACTGTTTTTT.

CDR3 residues: CAYSGDHYGYTF. The DNA of the CDR3 is TGTGCCTACTCAGGGGACCACTATGGCTACACCTTC. J is TRBJ1-2 and V is TRBV28; TRBD1 might be the D (6 bases). Per the germline V gene, CDR1 is MDHEN and CDR2 is SYDVKM. V was shortened by 11 bases and J by 3 bases, with 13 bases between the two germline ends. The CDR3 extends over 12 amino acids.

The chain uses TRBV24-1 and TRBJ2-7; TRBD2 matches 8 bases. CDR1 is KGHDR, CDR2 SFDVKD, per germline. J lost 1 base, V lost 4 bases, and 14 bases had no gene match. The CDR3 runs 18 residues. The CDR3 DNA reads as TGTGCCACCAGTGAGGGCCTTCCCGGTGCTAGCGGGTCCTACGAGCAGTACTTC. Translation: CATSEGLPGASGSYEQYF.